The present TCR beta chain was sequenced within a study of shared clonotypes between healthy human individuals. This was a deep-level run. Clones were sequenced by immunoSEQ multiplex PCR, and TCRdb holds only the in-frame ones, with some missing. This sample has 1.4 million to 1.5 million clones, with roughly 96% found just once. This clonotype was sampled from a man younger than 45 in good health. The sample comprised naive CD4+ T cells sorted from blood. The subset was: CD45RA+ positively selected.

CDR3 protein: CASSPRLAGGETQYF. In DNA, the CDR3 is TGTGCCAGCAGCCCGCGCCTAGCGGGAGGAGAGACCCAGTACTTC. The chain couples TRBV14 to TRBJ2-5, with 11 bases matching TRBD2. The CDR3 runs to 15 residues. Germline CDR1 and CDR2: SGHDN and FVKESK. Losses at the gene ends were 4 bases for V and 4 bases for J; bases not matched to a gene: 5.